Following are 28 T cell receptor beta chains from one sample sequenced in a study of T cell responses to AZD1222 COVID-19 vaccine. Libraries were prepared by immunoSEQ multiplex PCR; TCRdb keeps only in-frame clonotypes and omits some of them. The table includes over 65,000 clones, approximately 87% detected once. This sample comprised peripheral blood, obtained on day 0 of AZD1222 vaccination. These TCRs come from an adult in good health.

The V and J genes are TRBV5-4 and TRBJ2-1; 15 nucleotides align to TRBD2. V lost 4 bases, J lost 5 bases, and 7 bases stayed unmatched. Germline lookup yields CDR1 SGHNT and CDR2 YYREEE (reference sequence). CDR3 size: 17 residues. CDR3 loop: CASSLGTSGGSDNEQFF. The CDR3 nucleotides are TGTGCCAGCAGCCTTGGGACTAGCGGGGGGAGTGACAATGAGCAGTTCTTC.

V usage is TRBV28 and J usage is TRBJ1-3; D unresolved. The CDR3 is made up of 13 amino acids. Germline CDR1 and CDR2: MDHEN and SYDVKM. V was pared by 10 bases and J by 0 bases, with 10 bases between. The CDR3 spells CATPDLSGNTIYF. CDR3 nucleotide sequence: TGTGCCACCCCGGACCTCTCTGGAAACACCATATATTTT.

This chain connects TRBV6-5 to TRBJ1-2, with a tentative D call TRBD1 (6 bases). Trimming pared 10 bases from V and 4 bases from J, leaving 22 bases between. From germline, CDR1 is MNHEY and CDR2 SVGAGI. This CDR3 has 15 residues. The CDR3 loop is CATTLTMDSFYGYTF. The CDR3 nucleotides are TGTGCCACCACCCTTACTATGGACAGCTTCTATGGCTACACCTTC.

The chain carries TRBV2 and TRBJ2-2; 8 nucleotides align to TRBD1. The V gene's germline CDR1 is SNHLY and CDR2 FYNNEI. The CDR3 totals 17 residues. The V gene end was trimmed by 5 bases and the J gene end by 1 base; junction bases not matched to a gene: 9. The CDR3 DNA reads TGTGCCAGCAGTTCCAATAGGGGACAGGAGAACACCGGGGAGCTGTTTTTT. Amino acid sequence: CASSSNRGQENTGELFF.

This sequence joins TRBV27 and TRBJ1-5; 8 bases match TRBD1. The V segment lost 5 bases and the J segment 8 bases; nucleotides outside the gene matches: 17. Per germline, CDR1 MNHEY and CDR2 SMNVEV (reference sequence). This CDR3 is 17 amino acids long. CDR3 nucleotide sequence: TGTGCCAGCAGTACGTCCGGTGGGACAGGCAACATCAAGCCCCAGCATTTT. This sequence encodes CASSTSGGTGNIKPQHF.

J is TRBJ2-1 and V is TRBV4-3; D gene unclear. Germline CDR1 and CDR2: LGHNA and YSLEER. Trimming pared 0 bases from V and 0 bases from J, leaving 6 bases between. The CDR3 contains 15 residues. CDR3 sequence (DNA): TGCGCCAGCAGCCAAGACTATTCCTCCTACAATGAGCAGTTCTTC. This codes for CASSQDYSSYNEQFF.

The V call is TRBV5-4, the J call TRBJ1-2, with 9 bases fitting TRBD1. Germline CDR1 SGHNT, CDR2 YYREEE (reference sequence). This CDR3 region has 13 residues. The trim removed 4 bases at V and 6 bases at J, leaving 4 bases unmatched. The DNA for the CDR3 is TGTGCCAGCAGCATGGGGGACAGGGATGGCTACACCTTC. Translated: CASSMGDRDGYTF. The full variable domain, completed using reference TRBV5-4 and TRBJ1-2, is ETGVTQSPTHLIKTRGQQVTLRCSSQSGHNTVSWYQQALGQGPQFIFQYYREEENGRGNFPPRFSGLQFPNYSSELNVNALELDDSALYLCASSMGDRDGYTFGSGTRLTVV.

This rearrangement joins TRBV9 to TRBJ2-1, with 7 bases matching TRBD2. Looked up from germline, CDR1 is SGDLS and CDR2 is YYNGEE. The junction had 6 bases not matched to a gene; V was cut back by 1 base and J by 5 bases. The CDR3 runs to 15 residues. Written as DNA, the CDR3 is TGTGCCAGCAGCGTACTAGCGGATTCCAACAATGAGCAGTTCTTC. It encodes CASSVLADSNNEQFF.

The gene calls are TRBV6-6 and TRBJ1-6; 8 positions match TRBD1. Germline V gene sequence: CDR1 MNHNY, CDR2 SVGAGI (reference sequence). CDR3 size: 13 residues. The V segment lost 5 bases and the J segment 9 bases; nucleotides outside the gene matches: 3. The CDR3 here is CASSGQGGSPLHF. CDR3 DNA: TGTGCCAGCAGTGGACAGGGCGGTTCACCCCTCCACTTT.

CDR3 sequence: CASSKMGARGSGNTIYF. CDR3 in DNA: TGTGCCAGTAGTAAAATGGGAGCCAGGGGCTCTGGAAACACCATATATTTT. This chain links TRBV19 with TRBJ1-3; D possibly corresponds to TRBD1 (6 bases). The CDR3 spans 17 residues. The V gene lost 4 bases and the J gene lost 0 bases, with 16 bases spanning the gap. Germline CDR1 reads LNHDA; CDR2 reads SQIVND (reference sequence).

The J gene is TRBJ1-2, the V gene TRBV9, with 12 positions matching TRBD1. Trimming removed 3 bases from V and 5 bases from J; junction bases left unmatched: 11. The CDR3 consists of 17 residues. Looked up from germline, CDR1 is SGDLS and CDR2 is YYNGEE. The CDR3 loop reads CASSAGQGARIEYGYTF. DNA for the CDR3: TGTGCCAGCAGCGCGGGACAGGGGGCGCGAATAGAGTATGGCTACACCTTC.

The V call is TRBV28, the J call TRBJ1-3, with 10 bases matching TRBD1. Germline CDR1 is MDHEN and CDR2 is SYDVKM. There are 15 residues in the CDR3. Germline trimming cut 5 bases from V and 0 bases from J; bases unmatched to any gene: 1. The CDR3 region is CASSGQGGSGNTIYF. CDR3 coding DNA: TGTGCCAGCAGTGGACAGGGGGGCTCTGGAAACACCATATATTTT.

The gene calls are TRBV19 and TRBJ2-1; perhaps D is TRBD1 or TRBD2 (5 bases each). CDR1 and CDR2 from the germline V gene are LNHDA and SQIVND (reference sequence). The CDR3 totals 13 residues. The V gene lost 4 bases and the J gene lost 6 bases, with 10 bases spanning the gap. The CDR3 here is CASSSRGANEQFF. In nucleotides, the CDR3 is TGTGCCAGTAGTAGCAGAGGGGCCAATGAGCAGTTCTTC.

CDR3 DNA: TGTGCCAGTAGCCCGACAGGGGTACAAGAGACCCAGTACTTC. Amino acids: CASSPTGVQETQYF. The rearrangement uses TRBV19 and TRBJ2-5; 8 bases are shared with TRBD1. CDR1 and CDR2 from the germline V gene are LNHDA and SQIVND (reference sequence). The CDR3 extends over 14 amino acids. J lost 2 bases, V lost 6 bases, and 5 bases had no gene match.

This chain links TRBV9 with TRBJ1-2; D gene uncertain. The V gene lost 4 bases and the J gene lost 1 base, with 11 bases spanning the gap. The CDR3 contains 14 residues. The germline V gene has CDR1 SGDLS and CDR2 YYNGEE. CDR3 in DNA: TGTGCCAGCAGCACCAGCTGGGTTAACTATGGCTACACCTTC. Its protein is CASSTSWVNYGYTF.

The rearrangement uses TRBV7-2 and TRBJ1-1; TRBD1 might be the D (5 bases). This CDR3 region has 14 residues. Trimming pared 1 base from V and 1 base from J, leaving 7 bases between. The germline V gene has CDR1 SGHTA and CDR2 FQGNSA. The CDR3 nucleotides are TGTGCCAGCAGCTTAGGGACATCGAACACTGAAGCTTTCTTT. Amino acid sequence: CASSLGTSNTEAFF.

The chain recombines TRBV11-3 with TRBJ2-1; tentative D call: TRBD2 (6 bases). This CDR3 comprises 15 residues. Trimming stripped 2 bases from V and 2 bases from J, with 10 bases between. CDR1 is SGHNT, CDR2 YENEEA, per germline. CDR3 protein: CASSLLRGTYNEQFF. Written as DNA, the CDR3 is TGTGCCAGCAGCTTACTGCGGGGAACCTACAATGAGCAGTTCTTC.

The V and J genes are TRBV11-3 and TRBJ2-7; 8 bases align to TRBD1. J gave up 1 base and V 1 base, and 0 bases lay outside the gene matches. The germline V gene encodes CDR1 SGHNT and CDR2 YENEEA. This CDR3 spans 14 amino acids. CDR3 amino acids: CASSLGTGSYEQYF. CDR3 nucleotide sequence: TGTGCCAGCAGCTTAGGGACAGGGTCCTACGAGCAGTACTTC.

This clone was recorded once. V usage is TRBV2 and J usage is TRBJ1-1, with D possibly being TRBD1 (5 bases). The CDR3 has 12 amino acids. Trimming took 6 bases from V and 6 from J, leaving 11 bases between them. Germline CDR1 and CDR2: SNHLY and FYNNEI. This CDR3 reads CASRDDSPEAFF. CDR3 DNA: TGTGCCAGCAGAGACGACAGCCCTGAAGCTTTCTTT.

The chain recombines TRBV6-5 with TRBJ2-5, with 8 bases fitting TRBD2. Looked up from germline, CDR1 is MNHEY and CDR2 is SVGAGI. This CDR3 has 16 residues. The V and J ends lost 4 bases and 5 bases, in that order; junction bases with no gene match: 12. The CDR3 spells CASSSVLAGGTETQYF. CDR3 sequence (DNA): TGTGCCAGCAGTTCAGTTTTGGCGGGAGGTACCGAGACCCAGTACTTC.

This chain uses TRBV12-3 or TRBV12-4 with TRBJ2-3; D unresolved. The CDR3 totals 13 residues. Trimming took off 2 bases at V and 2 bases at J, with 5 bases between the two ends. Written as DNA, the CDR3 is TGTGCCAGCAGTTTAATTACCACAGATACGCAGTATTTT. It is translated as CASSLITTDTQYF.

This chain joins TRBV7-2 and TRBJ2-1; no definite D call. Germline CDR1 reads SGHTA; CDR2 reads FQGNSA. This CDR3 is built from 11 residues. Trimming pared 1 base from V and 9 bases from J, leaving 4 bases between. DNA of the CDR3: TGTGCCAGCAGCTTAGTTTCTGAGCAGTTCTTC. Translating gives CASSLVSEQFF.

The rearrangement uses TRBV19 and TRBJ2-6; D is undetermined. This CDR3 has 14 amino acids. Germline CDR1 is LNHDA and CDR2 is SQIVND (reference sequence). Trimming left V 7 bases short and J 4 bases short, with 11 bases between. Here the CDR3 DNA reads TGTGCCAGTACCTACAACCCCGGGGCCAACGTCCTGACTTTC. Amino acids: CASTYNPGANVLTF. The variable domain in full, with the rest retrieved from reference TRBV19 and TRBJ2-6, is DGGITQSPKYLFRKEGQNVTLSCEQNLNHDAMYWYRQDPGQGLRLIYYSQIVNDFQKGDIAEGYSVSREKKESFPLTVTSAQKNPTAFYLCASTYNPGANVLTFGAGSRLTVL.

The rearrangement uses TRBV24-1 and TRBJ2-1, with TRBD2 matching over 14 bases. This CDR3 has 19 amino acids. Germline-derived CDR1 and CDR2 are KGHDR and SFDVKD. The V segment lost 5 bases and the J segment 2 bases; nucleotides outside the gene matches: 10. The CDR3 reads CATSAVGLAGGRTYNEQFF. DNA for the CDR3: TGTGCCACCAGTGCCGTAGGACTAGCGGGAGGTCGGACCTACAATGAGCAGTTCTTC.

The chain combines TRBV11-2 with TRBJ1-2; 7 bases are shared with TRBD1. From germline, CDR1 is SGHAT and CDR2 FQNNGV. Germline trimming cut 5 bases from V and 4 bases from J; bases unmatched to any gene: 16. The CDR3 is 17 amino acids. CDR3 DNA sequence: TGTGCCAGCAGCCTCCGGGACAGCCTTATAGGAGTCTATGGCTACACCTTC. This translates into CASSLRDSLIGVYGYTF.

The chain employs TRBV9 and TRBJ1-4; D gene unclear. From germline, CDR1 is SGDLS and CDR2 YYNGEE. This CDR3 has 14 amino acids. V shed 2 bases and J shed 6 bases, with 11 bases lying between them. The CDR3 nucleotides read TGTGCCAGCAGCGTGTCGGGGAACGATGAAAAACTGTTTTTT. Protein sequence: CASSVSGNDEKLFF.

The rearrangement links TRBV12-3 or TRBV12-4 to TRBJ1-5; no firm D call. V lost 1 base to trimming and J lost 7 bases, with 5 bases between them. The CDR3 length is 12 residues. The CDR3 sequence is CASSLGGQPQHF. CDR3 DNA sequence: TGTGCCAGCAGTTTAGGGGGACAGCCCCAGCATTTT.

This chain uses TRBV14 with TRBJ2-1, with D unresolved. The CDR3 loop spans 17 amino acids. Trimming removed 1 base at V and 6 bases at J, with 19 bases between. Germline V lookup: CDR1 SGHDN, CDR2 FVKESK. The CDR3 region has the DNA TGTGCCAGCAGCCAAGTCCCAAGGCCCTTTACCGGCAATGAGCAGTTCTTC. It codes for CASSQVPRPFTGNEQFF. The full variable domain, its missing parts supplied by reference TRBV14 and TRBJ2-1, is EAGVTQFPSHSVIEKGQTVTLRCDPISGHDNLYWYRRVMGKEIKFLLHFVKESKQDESGMPNNRFLAERTGGTYSTLKVQPAELEDSGVYFCASSQVPRPFTGNEQFFGPGTRLTVL.